The T cell receptor beta chain described here comes from a study of T cell repertoires in cytomegalovirus infection. Study background: Public signatures in TCR beta pointed to CMV infection and matching HLA type. Study-wide findings and caveats: Clonotypes of TCR beta that were HLA-C-restricted and CMV-specific dominated the ex vivo response.

CDR3 length equals 13 residues. Between the trimmed V and J ends, which lost 0 bases and 7 bases, there was a span of 5 bases. Germline CDR1 reads SGDLS; CDR2 reads YYNGEE. TCRdb re-called the reads through MiXCR, storing one row per CDR3 protein. The sample shows 310,000 or so distinct CDR3 sequences, around 10% of them seen only once. Concerning this clonotype itself: The antigen is not known.

This sequence joins TRBV9 and TRBJ1-6; D is unclear. The TCR originated in a human donor in good health (CMV status not recorded). Some clones in this sample may be carry-over from other donors' samples. Sequenced: PBMCs. CDR3 nucleotide sequence: TGTGCCAGCAGCGTAGACGGAAATTCACCCCTCCACTTT. Residues: CASSVDGNSPLHF.